This is a list of T cell receptor beta chains from one sample in a study of patients and donors after allogeneic stem cell transplantation. TCRdb passed the RT-PCR reads through MiXCR, listing each CDR3 protein once. The sample records some 960,000 distinct CDR3 sequences, approximately 18% being singletons. Input material: blood, either unsorted or a sorted T cell fraction (not recorded which). The receptor set was obtained from a human donor who was either an allogeneic HSCT recipient or a stem cell or donor lymphocyte infusion donor (not recorded which). It is not recorded whose cells these are; they may come from a transplant donor. CDR3s include the opening cysteine and the closing phenylalanine or tryptophan. The D gene is left open where the match is weak. Some rows have no size entry. The others give once, few or many, or a class for an expanded clone.

V	length	D	size	J	DNA	CDR3
TRBV20-1	14	TRBD2	few	TRBJ2-3	TGCAGTGCACTCAGGGTCGCGGGGGGAGATACGCAGTATTTT	CSALRVAGGDTQYF
TRBV4-3	14	TRBD2	NA	TRBJ2-1	TGCGCCAGCAGCCCCGCGGGGGGCGGGAATGAGCAGTTCTTC	CASSPAGGGNEQFF
TRBV29-1	13	NA	NA	TRBJ2-5	TGCAGCGTTATTCGGGGCATCCAAGAGACCCAGTACTTC	CSVIRGIQETQYF
TRBV20-1	15	NA	NA	TRBJ1-6	TGCAGTGCTAGTGGGAGGGCCAGGGAAGAATCACCCCTCCACTTT	CSASGRAREESPLHF
TRBV20-1	15	NA	NA	TRBJ1-3	TGCAGTGCTAGAGATCGGGTAACCTCTGGAAACACCATATATTTT	CSARDRVTSGNTIYF
TRBV19	16	TRBD1	NA	TRBJ1-5	TGTGCCAGTAGTTCGCCCGGGACAGGGAGTAATCAGCCCCAGCATTTT	CASSSPGTGSNQPQHF
TRBV28	12	NA	many	TRBJ2-1	TGTGCCAGCAGTTTATCGGCGGCATCCGAGTTCTTC	CASSLSAASEFF
TRBV6-5	12	NA	many	TRBJ1-2	TGTGCCGTTGCCGAAGGGGGATATGGCTACACCTTC	CAVAEGGYGYTF
TRBV5-1	14	NA	NA	TRBJ1-4	TGCGCCAGCAGCGTCCGGGCAACTAATGAAAAACTGTTTTTT	CASSVRATNEKLFF
TRBV20-1	14	NA	NA	TRBJ1-1	TGCAGTGCTAGCGAGGGAAACGGGAACACTGAAGCTTTCTTT	CSASEGNGNTEAFF
TRBV11-3	13	NA	few	TRBJ1-6	TGTGCCAGCAGCTTAGATCTTCTTTCACCCCTCCACTTT	CASSLDLLSPLHF
TRBV20-1	14	NA	few	TRBJ2-1	TGCAGTGCTTTGCTAAGAAGCTCCTACAATGAGCAGTTCTTC	CSALLRSSYNEQFF
TRBV20-1	13	NA	few	TRBJ2-7	TGCAGTGCTTCTAGGACACTACCCTACGAGCAGTACTTC	CSASRTLPYEQYF
TRBV20-1	16	NA	NA	TRBJ2-1	TGCAGTGCTAGAGATCCGATAGCGGACGTCTACAATGAGCAGTTCTTC	CSARDPIADVYNEQFF
TRBV7-9	15	NA	NA	TRBJ2-3	TGTGCCAGCAGCTCCCCCCTTGAGCGTACAGATACGCAGTATTTT	CASSSPLERTDTQYF
TRBV18	14	NA	NA	TRBJ1-1	TGTGCCAGCTCACCTAAGGAATTGAACACTGAAGCTTTCTTT	CASSPKELNTEAFF
TRBV20-1	14	NA	few	TRBJ1-5	TGCAGTGCTCCCACGGGGGGGGCCGGTCAGCCCCAGCATTTT	CSAPTGGAGQPQHF
TRBV3-1	18	TRBD2	few	TRBJ2-3	TGTGCCAGCAGCCAAGTTGGTACATCTAGCGGGAGAACAGATACGCAGTATTTT	CASSQVGTSSGRTDTQYF
TRBV3-1	15	NA	NA	TRBJ2-7	TGTGCCAGCAGCCGCGGGGCAGGGTTAACCTACGAGCAGTACTTC	CASSRGAGLTYEQYF
TRBV12-3/TRBV12-4	13	NA	NA	TRBJ2-3	TGTGCCAGCAGTTTGCGGGGTGCTTATACGCAGTATTTT	CASSLRGAYTQYF
TRBV10-3	14	NA	NA	TRBJ1-2	TGTGCCATCAGGCCCTCCAAAGGGGACTATGGCTACACCTTC	CAIRPSKGDYGYTF
TRBV5-1	15	TRBD2	NA	TRBJ2-4	TGCGCCAGCAGCTTTGGCCTAGCGGGAGCCCTCATTCAGTACTTC	CASSFGLAGALIQYF
TRBV12-3/TRBV12-4	14	NA	many	TRBJ2-7	TGTGCCAGCAGCCAGACATGGGTCTCCTACGAGCAGTACTTC	CASSQTWVSYEQYF
TRBV12-3/TRBV12-4	14	NA	many	TRBJ1-6	TGTGCCAGCAGTTTAGCGGGGGATAATTCACCCCTCCACTTT	CASSLAGDNSPLHF
TRBV29-1	15	TRBD2	few	TRBJ2-3	TGCAGCGTCGAGGCGGTAGCGGGATTTACAGATACGCAGTATTTT	CSVEAVAGFTDTQYF
TRBV5-1	17	TRBD1	NA	TRBJ2-6	TGCGCCAGCAGCACTGGGACAGGGTTATCTGGGGCCAACGTCCTGACTTTC	CASSTGTGLSGANVLTF
TRBV27	13	NA	NA	TRBJ2-3	TGTGCCAGCAGTTGGACAGCCACAGATACGCAGTATTTT	CASSWTATDTQYF
TRBV5-1	14	TRBD1	NA	TRBJ1-1	TGCGCCAGCAGCCCGGGCCGACAGGGTCCTGAAGCTTTCTTT	CASSPGRQGPEAFF
TRBV12-3/TRBV12-4	17	TRBD2	few	TRBJ2-7	TGTGCCAGCAGTTCTCCAACGTGGGGGGGGTCCAAATACGAGCAGTACTTC	CASSSPTWGGSKYEQYF